This T cell receptor (beta chain) originates from a study of blood T cells in healthy people across ages. Trimming shortened V by 4 bases and J by 2 bases, and 15 bases separated the two germline ends. This CDR3 contains 15 residues. CDR1 and CDR2 (germline): ENHRY, SYGVKD. PCR was performed a second time for about 7 to 11 cycles using a sample-barcoded 5' primer and a J-beta primer mix. TCRdb analysed the 5' RACE reads with MiXCR anew, one entry per CDR3 protein. The sample records about 810,000 distinct CDR3 sequences, 35% to 40% being singletons. The sample was blood. The genes are TRBV10-3 and TRBJ2-7, with a possible D match to TRBD1 (5 bases). The receptor's source is a young man in good health. As DNA, the CDR3 is TGTGCCATCAGTGGCCCCCTCGACAGCCCCTACGAGCAGTACTTC. Encoded protein: CAISGPLDSPYEQYF.